This entry concerns a single TCR beta chain. Antigen specificity is unknown. Relapse was seen in all patients after autologous stem cell transplantation, and brentuximab vedotin exposure was variable. Profiling relied on immunoSEQ multiplex PCR, and the TCRdb table lists in-frame clones only, not all of them. The sample holds about 98,000 clones, roughly 81% seen once. This record comes from a study of PD-1 blockade in classical Hodgkin lymphoma. Study context: Administration of nivolumab to patients was at 3 mg/kg intravenously every 2 weeks. Whole-study results and caveats: A significant rise in TCR diversity was seen by C4D1 for CD4+ cells but not for CD8+ cells. Exclusion was applied to patients who started nivolumab under 1 year after ASCT.

Germline CDR1 reads SGHVS; CDR2 reads FNYEAQ. V gave up 0 bases and J gave up 4 bases; unmatched junction bases: 0. This CDR3 contains 14 residues. The TCR comes from a human donor with classical Hodgkin lymphoma. V and J are TRBV7-6 and TRBJ2-1, with 7 bases aligning to TRBD2. The input for sequencing was peripheral blood mononuclear cells (PBMCs), taken before the second cycle of nivolumab. The CDR3 region has the DNA TGTGCCAGCAGCTTAGCGGGGGGGTACAATGAGCAGTTCTTC. Translated, it gives CASSLAGGYNEQFF.